Listed below are T cell receptor delta chains from one sample, sequenced in a study of gamma-delta chains in newborns, infants, children. TCRdb re-processed the reads using CATT. Of thousands of delta-chain clones listed, around 6.2% are singletons. The sequencing input was blood. Every receptor here comes from a child who was a newborn, infant or young child, either healthy, febrile or measles-vaccinated (not recorded which). The CDR3 runs from the conserved cysteine through the conserved F or W. D genes are given only for firm matches. Some rows have no size entry. The others give once, few or many, or a class for an expanded clone.

>TRDJ3|TRDD3|medium-sized|TRDV2
CACDTGGYGSSWDTRQMFF
TGTGCCTGTGACACCGGGGGATACGGTAGCTCCTGGGACACCCGACAGATGTTTTTC
>TRDJ3|TRDD3|few|TRDV2
CACDTVLGDIRSSWDTRQMFF
TGTGCCTGTGACACCGTACTGGGGGATATTCGCAGCTCCTGGGACACCCGACAGATGTTTTTC
>TRDJ3|TRDD3|medium-sized|TRDV2
CACDTLGDTRSWDTRQMFF
TGTGCCTGTGACACACTGGGGGATACGCGCTCCTGGGACACCCGACAGATGTTTTTC
>TRDJ2|TRDD3|few|TRDV2
CACDTGGWGMHPRLAAQLFF
TGTGCCTGTGACACCGGGGGGTGGGGGATGCACCCCCGTTTGGCAGCACAACTCTTCTTT
>TRDJ3|-|-|TRDV2
CACDTASTWDTRQMFF
TGTGCCTGTGACACCGCCTCAACCTGGGACACCCGACAGATGTTTTTC
>TRDJ2|-|few|TRDV3
CAFTALTAQLFF
TGTGCCTTTACTGCTTTGACAGCACAACTCTTCTTT
>TRDJ2|TRDD3|-|TRDV2
CACDGIGLGDTLTAQLFF
TGTGCCTGTGACGGAATTGGACTGGGGGATACTTTGACAGCACAACTCTTCTTT
>TRDJ1|TRDD3|-|TRDV1
CALGESFDLPDPGGTYTDKLIF
TGTGCTCTTGGGGAATCATTCGACCTACCTGACCCTGGGGGAACGTACACCGATAAACTCATCTTT
>TRDJ3|TRDD3|medium-sized|TRDV2
CACDTLLGGSWDTRQMFF
TGTGCCTGTGACACGTTACTGGGGGGCTCCTGGGACACCCGACAGATGTTTTTC
>TRDJ2|TRDD3|medium-sized|TRDV2
CACDKTGGYLTAQLFF
TGTGCCTGTGACAAAACTGGGGGATATTTGACAGCACAACTCTTCTTT
>TRDJ1|TRDD3|few|TRDV2
CACDTGDPGGYDVGADKLIF
TGTGCCTGTGACACCGGAGATCCTGGGGGATACGACGTTGGGGCCGATAAACTCATCTTT
>TRDJ3|-|few|TRDV2
CACDTVRDPSSWDTRQMFF
TGTGCCTGTGACACCGTACGGGATCCCAGCTCCTGGGACACCCGACAGATGTTTTTC
>TRDJ3|TRDD3|few|TRDV2
CACDTGGYKAWDTRQMFF
TGTGCCTGTGACACTGGGGGATACAAAGCCTGGGACACCCGACAGATGTTTTTC
>TRDJ3|TRDD3|-|TRDV2
CACDAYWGVSSWDTRQMFF
TGTGCCTGTGACGCCTACTGGGGGGTTAGCTCCTGGGACACCCGACAGATGTTTTTC
>TRDJ3|-|-|TRDV2
CACDPIFDSFSWDTRQMFF
TGTGCCTGTGACCCAATCTTCGATAGTTTCTCCTGGGACACCCGACAGATGTTTTTC
>TRDJ3|TRDD3|-|TRDV2
CACDERGRDTRSWDTRQMFF
TGTGCCTGTGACGAGAGGGGAAGGGATACGCGGTCCTGGGACACCCGACAGATGTTTTTC
>TRDJ2|TRDD3|-|TRAV29/DV5
CAASAGGSMTAQLFF
TGTGCAGCAAGCGCTGGGGGATCCATGACAGCACAACTCTTCTTT
>TRDJ2|TRDD3|few|TRDV2
CACDTLLGDPLTAQLFF
TGTGCCTGTGACACCCTACTGGGGGATCCTTTGACAGCACAACTCTTCTTT
>TRDJ3|TRDD3|-|TRDV2
CACDTAELMGYVESSWDTRQMFF
TGTGCCTGTGACACCGCCGAACTGATGGGATACGTGGAGAGCTCCTGGGACACCCGACAGATGTTTTTC
>TRDJ1|TRDD3|few|TRDV3
CACRAYGGYVFTDKLIF
TGTGCCTGTAGGGCCTATGGGGGATACGTGTTCACCGATAAACTCATCTTT
>TRDJ3|TRDD3|medium-sized|TRDV2
CACDAAGGFASSWDTRQMFF
TGTGCCTGTGACGCCGCTGGGGGATTCGCAAGCTCCTGGGACACCCGACAGATGTTTTTC
>TRDJ1|-|-|TRDV1
CALGTPSYLSSVLGDQLIF
TGTGCTCTTGGGACCCCTTCCTACCTCAGTTCTGTACTGGGGGATCAACTCATCTTT
>TRDJ1|TRDD3|-|TRDV1
CALGGTTSPYWGILYTDKLIF
TGTGCTCTTGGGGGGACTACCAGCCCGTACTGGGGGATACTATACACCGATAAACTCATCTTT
>TRDJ3|TRDD3|few|TRDV2
CACDTLGDTSWDTRQMFF
TGTGCCTGTGACACCTTGGGGGATACCAGCTGGGACACCCGACAGATGTTTTTC
>TRDJ3|-|few|TRDV2
CACDTAGARSWGTRQMFF
TGTGCCTGTGACACCGCTGGGGCCCGCTCCTGGGGCACCCGACAGATGTTTTTC
>TRDJ3|TRDD3|-|TRDV2
CACDTVGGFPRDTRQMFF
TGTGCCTGTGACACCGTTGGGGGATTTCCCCGGGACACCCGACAGATGTTTTTC
>TRDJ2|TRDD3|medium-sized|TRDV2
CACDGAGGSILTAQLFF
TGTGCCTGTGACGGGGCTGGGGGTTCGATTTTGACAGCACAACTCTTCTTT
>TRDJ3|TRDD3|-|TRDV2
CACDTGWGIHWSSWDTRQMFF
TGTGCCTGTGACACCGGCTGGGGGATACATTGGAGCTCCTGGGACACCCGACAGATGTTTTTC
>TRDJ3|TRDD3|-|TRDV2
CACDTVAGGYNQNSWDTRQMFF
TGTGCCTGTGACACTGTTGCTGGGGGATATAACCAAAACTCCTGGGACACCCGACAGATGTTTTTC
>TRDJ3|TRDD3|-|TRDV2
CACDKVLGGTYSWDTRQMFF
TGTGCCTGTGACAAAGTACTGGGGGGTACCTACTCCTGGGACACCCGACAGATGTTTTTC
>TRDJ1|TRDD3|-|TRDV1
CALGELGSFGGYNFYTDKLIF
TGTGCTCTTGGGGAACTAGGGTCCTTCGGGGGATATAATTTCTACACCGATAAACTCATCTTT
>TRDJ1|-|-|TRDV1
CALGERAGEIRYTDKLIF
TGTGCTCTTGGGGAACGGGCTGGGGAAATACGGTACACCGATAAACTCATCTTT
>TRDJ2|TRDD3|-|TRDV2
CACAVRGDRAAQLFF
TGTGCCTGTGCGGTACGGGGGGATAGGGCAGCACAACTATTCTTT
>TRDJ3|TRDD3|few|TRDV2
CACDTVLGDTNAWDARQMFF
TGTGCCTGTGACACTGTACTGGGGGATACAAATGCCTGGGACGCCCGACAGATGTTTTTC
>TRDJ2|TRDD3|medium-sized|TRDV2
CACDPLLGGITAQLFF
TGTGCCTGTGACCCCCTACTGGGGGGAATCACAGCACAACTCTTCTTT
>TRDJ3|TRDD3|-|TRDV2
CACDTVLGASSWDTRQMFF
TGTGCCTGTGACACCGTACTGGGGGCCAGCTCCTGGGACACCCGACAGATGTTTTTC
>TRDJ3|-|-|TRDV2
CACDRLGNSSWDTRQMFF
TGTGCCTGTGACAGACTGGGCAATAGCTCCTGGGACACCCGACAGATGTTTTTC
>TRDJ3|TRDD3|-|TRDV2
CACDTAGGYGSWDTRQMFF
TGTGCCTGTGACACCGCCGGGGGATATGGCTCCTGGGACACCCGACAGATGTTTTTC
>TRDJ3|TRDD3|medium-sized|TRDV2
CACDTTGESWDTRQMFF
TGTGCCTGTGACACGACTGGGGAGTCCTGGGACACCCGACAGATGTTTTTC
>TRDJ1|TRDD3|medium-sized|TRDV2
CACDTWGIPDKLIF
TGTGCCTGTGACACCTGGGGGATACCCGATAAACTCATCTTT
>TRDJ1|-|few|TRAV29/DV5
CSVLLCSKRDTDKLIF
-
>TRDJ3|TRDD3|medium-sized|TRDV2
CACDKVLGDSWDTRQMFF
TGTGCCTGTGACAAAGTACTGGGGGACTCCTGGGACACCCGACAGATGTTTTTC
>TRDJ2|TRDD3|medium-sized|TRDV2
CACDKLGEALTAQLFF
TGTGCCTGTGACAAACTGGGGGAAGCTTTGACAGCACAACTCTTCTTT
>TRDJ2|TRDD3|medium-sized|TRDV2
CACDVLGDRALTAQLFF
TGTGCCTGTGACGTACTGGGGGATCGGGCTTTGACAGCACAACTCTTCTTT
>TRDJ3|TRDD3|medium-sized|TRDV2
CACDTVLGDNSWDTRQMFF
TGTGCCTGTGACACCGTACTGGGGGATAACTCCTGGGACACCCGACAGATGTTTTTC
>TRDJ3|-|medium-sized|TRDV2
CACDTGWGSSWDTRQMFF
TGTGCCTGTGACACCGGATGGGGAAGCTCCTGGGACACCCGACAGATGTTTTTC
>TRDJ3|TRDD3|-|TRDV2
CACDKVLGEGSWDTRQMFF
TGTGCCTGTGACAAAGTACTGGGGGAAGGCTCCTGGGACACCCGACAGATGTTTTTC
>TRDJ3|TRDD3|medium-sized|TRDV2
CACDTVLGDSWDTRQMFF
TGTGCCTGTGACACCGTTCTGGGGGACTCCTGGGACACCCGACAGATGTTTTTC
>TRDJ3|TRDD3|few|TRDV2
CACDTVLGVSSWDTRQMFF
TGTGCCTGTGACACCGTACTGGGGGTCTCTTCCTGGGACACCCGACAGATGTTTTTC
>TRDJ1|-|few|TRDV3
CAFTETYVPPLIF
TGTGCCTTTACCGAGACCTACGTTCCGCCGCTCATCTTT
>TRDJ1|TRDD3|-|TRDV1
CALGELKTVLGDPYTDKLIF
TGTGCTCTTGGGGAACTAAAGACGGTACTGGGGGACCCTTACACCGATAAACTCATCTTT
>TRDJ1|TRDD3|-|TRDV1
CALGDPSYPPCTGGCGPGMPDKLIF
TGTGCTCTTGGGGACCCTTCCTATCCTCCTTGTACTGGGGGATGCGGTCCCGGCATGCCCGATAAACTCATCTTT
>TRDJ3|TRDD3|few|TRAV29/DV5
CAASADTGGYAGTWDTRQMFF
TGTGCAGCAAGCGCTGATACTGGGGGATACGCCGGCACCTGGGACACCCGACAGATGTTTTTC
>TRDJ1|TRDD3|few|TRDV2
CACGNGEAGGYTDKHIF
TGTGCCTGTGGCAACGGCGAAGCTGGGGGATACACCGATAAACACATCTTT
>TRDJ1|-|-|TRDV3
CACRLRPDKLIF
TGTGCCTGCCGCCTTCGGCCCGATAAACTCATCTTT
>TRDJ3|TRDD3|-|TRDV2
CACDKILGDSSWDTRQMFF
TGTGCCTGTGACAAAATACTGGGGGATAGCTCCTGGGACACCCGACAGATGTTTTTC
>TRDJ3|TRDD3|-|TRDV2
CACDWGTTSSWDTRQMFF
TGTGCCTGTGACTGGGGGACGACATCCTCCTGGGACACCCGACAGATGTTTTTC
>TRDJ3|TRDD3|few|TRDV2
CACDTVYWGIRSSWDTRQMFF
TGTGCCTGTGACACCGTGTACTGGGGGATTCGGAGCTCCTGGGACACCCGACAGATGTTCTTC
>TRDJ2|TRDD3|few|TRDV3
CAFKRIRLTQLFF
TGTGCCTTTAAGAGGATACGCCTAACACAACTCTTCTTT